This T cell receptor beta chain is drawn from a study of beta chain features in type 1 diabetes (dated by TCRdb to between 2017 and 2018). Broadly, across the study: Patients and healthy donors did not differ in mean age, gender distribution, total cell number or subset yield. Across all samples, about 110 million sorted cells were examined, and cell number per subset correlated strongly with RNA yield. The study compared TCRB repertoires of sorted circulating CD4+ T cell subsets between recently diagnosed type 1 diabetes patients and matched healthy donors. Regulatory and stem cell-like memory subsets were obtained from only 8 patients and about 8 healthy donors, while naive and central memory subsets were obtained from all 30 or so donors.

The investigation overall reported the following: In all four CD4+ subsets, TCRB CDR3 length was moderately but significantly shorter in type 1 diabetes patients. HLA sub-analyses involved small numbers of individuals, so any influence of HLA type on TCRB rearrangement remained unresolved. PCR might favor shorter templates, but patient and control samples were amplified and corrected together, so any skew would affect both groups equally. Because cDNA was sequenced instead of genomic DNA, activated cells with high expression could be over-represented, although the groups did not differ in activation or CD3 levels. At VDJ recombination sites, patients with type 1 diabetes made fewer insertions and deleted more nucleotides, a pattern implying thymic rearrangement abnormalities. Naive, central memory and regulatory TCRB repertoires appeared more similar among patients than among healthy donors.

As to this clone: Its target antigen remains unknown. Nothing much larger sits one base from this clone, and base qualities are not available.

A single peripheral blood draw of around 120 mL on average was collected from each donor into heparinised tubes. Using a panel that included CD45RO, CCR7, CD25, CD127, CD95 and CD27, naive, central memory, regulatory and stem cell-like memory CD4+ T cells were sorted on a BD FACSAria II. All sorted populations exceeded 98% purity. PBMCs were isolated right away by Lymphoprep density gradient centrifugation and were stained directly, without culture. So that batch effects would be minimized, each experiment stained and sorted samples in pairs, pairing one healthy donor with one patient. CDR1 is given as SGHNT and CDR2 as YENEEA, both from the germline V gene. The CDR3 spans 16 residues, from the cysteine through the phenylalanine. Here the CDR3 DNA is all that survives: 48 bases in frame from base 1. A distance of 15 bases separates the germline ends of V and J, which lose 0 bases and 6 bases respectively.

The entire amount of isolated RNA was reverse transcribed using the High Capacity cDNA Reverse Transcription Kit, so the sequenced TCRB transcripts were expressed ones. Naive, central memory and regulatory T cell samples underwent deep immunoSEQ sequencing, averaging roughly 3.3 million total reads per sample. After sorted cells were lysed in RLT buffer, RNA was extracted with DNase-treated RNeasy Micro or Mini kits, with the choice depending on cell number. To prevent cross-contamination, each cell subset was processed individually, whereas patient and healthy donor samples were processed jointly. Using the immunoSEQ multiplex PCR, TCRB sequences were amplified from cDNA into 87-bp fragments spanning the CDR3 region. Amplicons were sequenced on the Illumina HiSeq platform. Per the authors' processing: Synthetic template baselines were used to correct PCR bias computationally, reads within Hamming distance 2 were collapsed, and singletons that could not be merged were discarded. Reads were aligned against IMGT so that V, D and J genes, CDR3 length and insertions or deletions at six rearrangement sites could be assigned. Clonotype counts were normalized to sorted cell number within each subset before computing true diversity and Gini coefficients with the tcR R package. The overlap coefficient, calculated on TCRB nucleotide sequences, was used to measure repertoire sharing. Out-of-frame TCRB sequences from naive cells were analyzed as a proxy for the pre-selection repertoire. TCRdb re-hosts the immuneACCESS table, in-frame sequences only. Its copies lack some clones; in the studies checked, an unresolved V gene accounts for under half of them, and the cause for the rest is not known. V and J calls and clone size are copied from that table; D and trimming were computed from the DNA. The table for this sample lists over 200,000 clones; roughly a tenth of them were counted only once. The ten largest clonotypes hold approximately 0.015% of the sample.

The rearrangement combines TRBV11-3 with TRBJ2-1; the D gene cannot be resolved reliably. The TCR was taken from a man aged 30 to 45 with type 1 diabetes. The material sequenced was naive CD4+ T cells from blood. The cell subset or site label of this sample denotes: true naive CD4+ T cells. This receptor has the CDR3 CASSLDGTLVANEQFF. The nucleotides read TGTGCCAGCAGCTTAGATGGTACCCTAGTTGCCAATGAGCAGTTCTTC.